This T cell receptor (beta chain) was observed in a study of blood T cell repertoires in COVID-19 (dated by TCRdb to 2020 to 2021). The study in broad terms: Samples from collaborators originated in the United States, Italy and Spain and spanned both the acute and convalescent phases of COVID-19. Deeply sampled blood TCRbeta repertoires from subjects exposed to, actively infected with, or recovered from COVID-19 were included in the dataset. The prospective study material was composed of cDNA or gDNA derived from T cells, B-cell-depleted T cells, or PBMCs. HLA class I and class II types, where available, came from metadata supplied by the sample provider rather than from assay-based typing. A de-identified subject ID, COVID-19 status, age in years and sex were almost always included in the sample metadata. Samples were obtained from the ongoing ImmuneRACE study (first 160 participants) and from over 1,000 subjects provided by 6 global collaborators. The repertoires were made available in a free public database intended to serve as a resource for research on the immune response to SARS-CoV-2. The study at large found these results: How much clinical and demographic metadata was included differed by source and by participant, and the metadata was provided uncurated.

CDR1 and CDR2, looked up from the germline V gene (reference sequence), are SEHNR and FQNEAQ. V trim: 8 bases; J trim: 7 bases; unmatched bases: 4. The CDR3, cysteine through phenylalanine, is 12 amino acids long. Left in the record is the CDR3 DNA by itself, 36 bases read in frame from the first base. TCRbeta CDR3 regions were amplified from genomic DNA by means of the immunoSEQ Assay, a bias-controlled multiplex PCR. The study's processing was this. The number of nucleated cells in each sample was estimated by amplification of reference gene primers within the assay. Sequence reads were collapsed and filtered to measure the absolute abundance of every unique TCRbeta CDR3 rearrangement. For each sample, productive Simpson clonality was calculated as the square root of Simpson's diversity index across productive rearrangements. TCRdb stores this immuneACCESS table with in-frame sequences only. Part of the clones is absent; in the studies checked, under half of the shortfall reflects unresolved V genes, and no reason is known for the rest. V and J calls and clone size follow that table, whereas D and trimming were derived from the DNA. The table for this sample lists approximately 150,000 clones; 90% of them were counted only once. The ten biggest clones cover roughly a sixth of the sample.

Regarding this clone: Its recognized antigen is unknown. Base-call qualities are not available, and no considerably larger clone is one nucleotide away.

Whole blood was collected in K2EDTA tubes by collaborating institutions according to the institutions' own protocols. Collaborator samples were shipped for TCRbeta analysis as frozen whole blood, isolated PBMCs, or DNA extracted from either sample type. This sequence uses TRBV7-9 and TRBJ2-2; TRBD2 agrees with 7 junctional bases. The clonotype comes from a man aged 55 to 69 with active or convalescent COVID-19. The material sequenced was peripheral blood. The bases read TGTGCCAGCCCTCGGACTAGCGGGGAGCTGTTTTTT. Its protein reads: CASPRTSGELFF.